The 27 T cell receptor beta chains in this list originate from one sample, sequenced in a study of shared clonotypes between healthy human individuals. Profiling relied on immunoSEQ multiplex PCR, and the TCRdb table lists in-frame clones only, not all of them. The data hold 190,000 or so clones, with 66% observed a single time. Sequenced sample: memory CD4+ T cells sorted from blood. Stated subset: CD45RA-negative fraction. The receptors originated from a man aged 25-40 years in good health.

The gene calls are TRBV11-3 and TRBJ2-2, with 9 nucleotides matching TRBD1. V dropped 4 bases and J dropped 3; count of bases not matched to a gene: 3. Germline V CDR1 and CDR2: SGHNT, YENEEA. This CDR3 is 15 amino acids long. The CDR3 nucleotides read TGTGCCAGCAGCTCCGGGACAGGGTACACCGGGGAGCTGTTTTTT. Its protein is CASSSGTGYTGELFF.

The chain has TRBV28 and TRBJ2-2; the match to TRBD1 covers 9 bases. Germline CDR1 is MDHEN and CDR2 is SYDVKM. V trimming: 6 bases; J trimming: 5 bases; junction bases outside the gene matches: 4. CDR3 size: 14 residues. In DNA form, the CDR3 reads TGTGCCAGCAGGGAACAGGGGGCGACCGGGGAGCTGTTTTTT. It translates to CASREQGATGELFF. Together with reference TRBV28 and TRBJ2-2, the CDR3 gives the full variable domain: DVKVTQSSRYLVKRTGEKVFLECVQDMDHENMFWYRQDPGLGLRLIYFSYDVKMKEKGDIPEGYSVSREKKERFSLILESASTNQTSMYLCASREQGATGELFFGEGSRLTVL.

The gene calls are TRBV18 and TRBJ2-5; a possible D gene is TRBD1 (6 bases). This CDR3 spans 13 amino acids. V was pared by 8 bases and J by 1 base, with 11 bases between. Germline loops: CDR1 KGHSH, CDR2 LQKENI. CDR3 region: CASGETGQETQYF. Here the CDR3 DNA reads TGTGCCAGCGGCGAGACAGGCCAAGAGACCCAGTACTTC. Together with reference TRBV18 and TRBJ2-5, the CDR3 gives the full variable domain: NAGVMQNPRHLVRRRGQEARLRCSPMKGHSHVYWYRQLPEEGLKFMVYLQKENIIDESGMPKERFSAEFPKEGPSILRIQQVVRGDSAAYFCASGETGQETQYFGPGTRLLVL.

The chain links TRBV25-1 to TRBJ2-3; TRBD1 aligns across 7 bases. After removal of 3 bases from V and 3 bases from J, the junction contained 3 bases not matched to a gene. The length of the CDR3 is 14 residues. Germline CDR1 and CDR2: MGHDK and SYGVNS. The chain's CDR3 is CASSDDRVTDTQYF. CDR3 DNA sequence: TGTGCCAGCAGTGATGACAGGGTAACAGATACGCAGTATTTT.

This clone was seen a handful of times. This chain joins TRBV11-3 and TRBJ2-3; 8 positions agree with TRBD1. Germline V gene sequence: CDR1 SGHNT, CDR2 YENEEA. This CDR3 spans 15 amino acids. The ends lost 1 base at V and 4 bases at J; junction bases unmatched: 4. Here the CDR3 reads CASSLAGQGADTQYF. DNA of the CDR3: TGTGCCAGCAGCTTAGCCGGACAGGGCGCAGATACGCAGTATTTT.

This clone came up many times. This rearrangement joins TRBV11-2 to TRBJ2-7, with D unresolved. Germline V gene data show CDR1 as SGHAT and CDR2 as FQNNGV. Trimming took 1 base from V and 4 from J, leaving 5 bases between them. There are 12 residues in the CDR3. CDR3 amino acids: CASSLAGYEQYF. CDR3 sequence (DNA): TGTGCCAGCAGCTTAGCAGGTTACGAGCAGTACTTC.

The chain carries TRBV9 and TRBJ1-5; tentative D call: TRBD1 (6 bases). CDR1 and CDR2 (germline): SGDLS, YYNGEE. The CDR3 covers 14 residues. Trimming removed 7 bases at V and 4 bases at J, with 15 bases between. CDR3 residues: CASGAKGGNQPQHF. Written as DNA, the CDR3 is TGTGCCAGCGGGGCGAAGGGGGGGAATCAGCCCCAGCATTTT. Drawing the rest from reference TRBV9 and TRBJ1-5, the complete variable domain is DSGVTQTPKHLITATGQRVTLRCSPRSGDLSVYWYQQSLDQGLQFLIQYYNGEERAKGNILERFSAQQFPDLHSELNLSSLELGDSALYFCASGAKGGNQPQHFGDGTRLSIL.

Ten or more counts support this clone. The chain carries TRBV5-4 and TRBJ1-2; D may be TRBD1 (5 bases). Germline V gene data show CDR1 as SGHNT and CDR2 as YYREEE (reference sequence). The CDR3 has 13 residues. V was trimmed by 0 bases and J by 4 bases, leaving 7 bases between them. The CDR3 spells CASSLGGTYGYTF. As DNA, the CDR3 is TGTGCCAGCAGCTTGGGAGGGACCTATGGCTACACCTTC.

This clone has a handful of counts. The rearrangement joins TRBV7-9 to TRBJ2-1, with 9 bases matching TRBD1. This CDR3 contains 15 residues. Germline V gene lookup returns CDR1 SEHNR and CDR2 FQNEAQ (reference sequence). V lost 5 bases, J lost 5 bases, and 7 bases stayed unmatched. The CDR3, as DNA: TGTGCCAGCAGCCACACCGGGACAGGGCACAATGAGCAGTTCTTC. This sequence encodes CASSHTGTGHNEQFF.

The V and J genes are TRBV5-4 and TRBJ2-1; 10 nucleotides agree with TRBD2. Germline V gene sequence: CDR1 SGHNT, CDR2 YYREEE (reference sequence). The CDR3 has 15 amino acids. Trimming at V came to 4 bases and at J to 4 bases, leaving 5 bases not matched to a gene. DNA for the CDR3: TGTGCCAGCAGCCCAGGGACTAGCGTTTACAATGAGCAGTTCTTC. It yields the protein CASSPGTSVYNEQFF.

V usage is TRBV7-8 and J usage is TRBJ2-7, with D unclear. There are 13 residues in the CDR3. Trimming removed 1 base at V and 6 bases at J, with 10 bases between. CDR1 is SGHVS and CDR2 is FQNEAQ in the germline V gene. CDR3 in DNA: TGTGCCAGCAGCTTAGTCGGGCTCGGCGAGCAGTACTTC. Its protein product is CASSLVGLGEQYF.

CDR3 protein: CASSPGTNRGVNIQYF. The DNA for the CDR3 is TGTGCCAGCAGCCCGGGGACAAACAGAGGGGTAAACATTCAGTACTTC. J is TRBJ2-4 and V is TRBV5-4; maybe TRBD1 (6 bases). The V end was cut by 4 bases, the J end by 6 bases, with 20 bases between. CDR3 length equals 16 residues. Germline loops: CDR1 SGHNT, CDR2 YYREEE (reference sequence).

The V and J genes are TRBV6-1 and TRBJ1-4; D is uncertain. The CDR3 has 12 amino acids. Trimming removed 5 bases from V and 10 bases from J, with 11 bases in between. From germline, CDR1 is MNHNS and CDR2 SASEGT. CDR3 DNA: TGTGCCAGCAGTACCAGACAAGGAAAACTGTTTTTT. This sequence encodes CASSTRQGKLFF.

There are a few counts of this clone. The CDR3 is CASSLSGTGGAGGYGYTF. CDR3 in DNA: TGTGCCAGCTCACTCTCCGGGACAGGGGGCGCCGGTGGCTATGGCTACACCTTC. The V gene is TRBV18, the J gene TRBJ1-2, with 12 bases matching TRBD1. Germline values: CDR1 KGHSH, CDR2 LQKENI. The CDR3 totals 18 residues. Trimming cost V 4 bases and J 4 bases; bases outside gene matches: 13.

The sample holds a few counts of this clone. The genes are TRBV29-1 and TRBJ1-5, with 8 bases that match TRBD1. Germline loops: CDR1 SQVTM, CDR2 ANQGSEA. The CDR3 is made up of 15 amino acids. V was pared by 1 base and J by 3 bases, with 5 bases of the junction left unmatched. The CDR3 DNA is TGCAGCGTTGAAGTGGGGACAGGCCCCAATCAGCCCCAGCATTTT. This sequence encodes CSVEVGTGPNQPQHF.

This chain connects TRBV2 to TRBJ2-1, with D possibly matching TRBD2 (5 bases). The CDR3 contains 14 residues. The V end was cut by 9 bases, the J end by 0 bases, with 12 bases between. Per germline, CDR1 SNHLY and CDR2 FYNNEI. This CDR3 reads CASSKRSSYNEQFF. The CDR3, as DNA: TGTGCCAGTTCGAAGCGGAGCTCCTACAATGAGCAGTTCTTC.

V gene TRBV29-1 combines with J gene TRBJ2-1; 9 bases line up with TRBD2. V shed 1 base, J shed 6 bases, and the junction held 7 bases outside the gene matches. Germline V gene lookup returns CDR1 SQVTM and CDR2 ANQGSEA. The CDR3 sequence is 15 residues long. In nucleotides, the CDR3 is TGCAGCGTTGAAGTGGGCAGCGGGAGGATCAATGAGCAGTTCTTC. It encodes CSVEVGSGRINEQFF.

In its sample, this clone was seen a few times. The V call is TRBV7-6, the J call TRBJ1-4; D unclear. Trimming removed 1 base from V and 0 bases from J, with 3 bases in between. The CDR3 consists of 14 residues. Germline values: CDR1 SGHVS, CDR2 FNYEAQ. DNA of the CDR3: TGTGCCAGCAGCTTAGGGACAACTAATGAAAAACTGTTTTTT. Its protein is CASSLGTTNEKLFF.

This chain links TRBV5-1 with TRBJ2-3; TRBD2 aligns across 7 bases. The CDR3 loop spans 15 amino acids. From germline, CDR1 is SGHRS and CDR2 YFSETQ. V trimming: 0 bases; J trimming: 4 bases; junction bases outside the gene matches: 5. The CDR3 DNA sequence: TGCGCCAGCAGCTTGGGGGGCGGGGGACCAGATACGCAGTATTTT. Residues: CASSLGGGGPDTQYF.

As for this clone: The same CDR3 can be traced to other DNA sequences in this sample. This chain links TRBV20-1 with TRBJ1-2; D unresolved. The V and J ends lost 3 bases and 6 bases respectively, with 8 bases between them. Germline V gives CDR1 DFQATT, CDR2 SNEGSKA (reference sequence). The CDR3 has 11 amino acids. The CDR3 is CSASAGNGYTF. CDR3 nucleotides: TGCAGTGCTAGTGCGGGGAATGGCTACACCTTC.

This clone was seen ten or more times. CDR3: CASSESDYGAGQPQHF. As DNA, the CDR3 is TGTGCCAGCAGTGAATCAGACTACGGGGCTGGACAGCCCCAGCATTTT. The chain recombines TRBV6-1 with TRBJ1-5; TRBD1 might be the D (5 bases). In germline, CDR1 is MNHNS, CDR2 SASEGT. The V end lost 2 bases, the J end lost 7 bases, and 18 bases lay between the germline ends. The CDR3 spans 16 residues.

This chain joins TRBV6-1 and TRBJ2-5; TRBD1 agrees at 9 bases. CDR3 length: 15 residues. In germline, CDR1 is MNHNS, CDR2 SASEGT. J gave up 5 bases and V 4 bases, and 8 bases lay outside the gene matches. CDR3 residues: CASSAGQGVGETQYF. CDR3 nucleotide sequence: TGTGCCAGCAGTGCGGGACAGGGTGTCGGGGAGACCCAGTACTTC.

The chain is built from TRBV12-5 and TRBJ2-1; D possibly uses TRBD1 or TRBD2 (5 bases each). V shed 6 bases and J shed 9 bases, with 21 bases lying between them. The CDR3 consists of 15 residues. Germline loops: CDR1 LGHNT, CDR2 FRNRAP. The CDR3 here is CASGWGLGSSGEQFF. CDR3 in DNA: TGTGCTAGTGGGTGGGGGTTAGGGAGTTCGGGTGAGCAGTTCTTC. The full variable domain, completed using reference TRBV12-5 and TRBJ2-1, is DARVTQTPRHKVTEMGQEVTMRCQPILGHNTVFWYRQTMMQGLELLAYFRNRAPLDDSGMPKDRFSAEMPDATLATLKIQPSEPRDSAVYFCASGWGLGSSGEQFFGPGTRLTVL.

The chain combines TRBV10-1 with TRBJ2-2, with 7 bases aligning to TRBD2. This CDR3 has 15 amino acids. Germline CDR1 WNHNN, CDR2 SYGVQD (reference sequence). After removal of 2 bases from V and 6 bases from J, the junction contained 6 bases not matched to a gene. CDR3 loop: CASSEQVAGAGELFF. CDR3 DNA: TGCGCCAGCAGTGAGCAAGTAGCGGGTGCCGGGGAGCTGTTTTTT.

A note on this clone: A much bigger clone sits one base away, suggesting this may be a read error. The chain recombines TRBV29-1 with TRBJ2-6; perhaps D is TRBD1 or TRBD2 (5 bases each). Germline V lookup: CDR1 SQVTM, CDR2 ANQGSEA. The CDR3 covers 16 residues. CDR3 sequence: CSAARDVDSGTNVLTF. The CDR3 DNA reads TGCAGCGCGGCCCGGGACGTAGATTCTGGGACCAACGTCCTGACTTTC.

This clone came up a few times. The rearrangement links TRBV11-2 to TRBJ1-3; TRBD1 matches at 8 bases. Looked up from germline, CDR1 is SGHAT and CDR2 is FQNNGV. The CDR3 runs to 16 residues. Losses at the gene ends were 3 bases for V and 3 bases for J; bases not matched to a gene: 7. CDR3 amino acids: CASSFMRTGFGNTIYF. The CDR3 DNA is TGTGCCAGCAGCTTCATGAGGACAGGGTTTGGAAACACCATATATTTT.

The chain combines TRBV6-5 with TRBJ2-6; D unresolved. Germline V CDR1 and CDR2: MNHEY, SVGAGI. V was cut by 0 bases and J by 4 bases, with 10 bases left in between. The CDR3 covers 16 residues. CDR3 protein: CASSYSANSGANVLTF. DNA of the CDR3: TGTGCCAGCAGTTACTCGGCGAATTCCGGGGCCAACGTCCTGACTTTC.